Shown below are 10 T cell receptor beta chains from a single sample sequenced in a study of blood T cell repertoires in COVID-19. The table came from immunoSEQ multiplex PCR; TCRdb's copy has only in-frame clones and leaves some out. The sample has some 160,000 clones, 85% seen once. Sequencing was carried out using PBMCs or T cells enriched from blood (not recorded which). Receptor source: a woman aged 40 to 49 who had recovered from COVID-19.

The chain joins TRBV10-3 to TRBJ2-5; D gene uncertain. The CDR3 covers 11 residues. Germline V gives CDR1 ENHRY, CDR2 SYGVKD. Trimming took 10 bases from V and 1 from J, leaving 7 bases between them. The CDR3, as DNA: TGTGCCACCCTGTCCCAAGAGACCCAGTACTTC. It specifies CATLSQETQYF.

This clone was seen once. This chain's CDR3 is CASSEDWDTSTDTQYF. In DNA form, the CDR3 reads TGTGCCAGCAGTGAAGATTGGGACACTAGCACAGATACGCAGTATTTT. The V gene is TRBV6-1, the J gene TRBJ2-3, with a tentative D call TRBD1 (6 bases). This CDR3 spans 16 amino acids. V gave up 1 base and J gave up 0 bases, with 11 bases separating them. Germline V gene lookup returns CDR1 MNHNS and CDR2 SASEGT.

V usage is TRBV13 and J usage is TRBJ2-1, with TRBD2 matching over 14 bases. V was pared by 5 bases and J by 2 bases, with 5 bases of the junction left unmatched. Germline V lookup: CDR1 PRHDT, CDR2 FYEKMQ (reference sequence). This CDR3 is built from 17 residues. CDR3 in amino acids: CASSNPGLAGAYNEQFF. CDR3 bases: TGTGCCAGCAGCAATCCGGGACTAGCGGGAGCCTACAATGAGCAGTTCTTC.

The chain links TRBV10-3 to TRBJ2-1, with 11 bases identical to TRBD2. The junction had 6 bases not matched to a gene; V was cut back by 10 bases and J by 7 bases. Germline V gene lookup returns CDR1 ENHRY and CDR2 SYGVKD. The CDR3 has 13 residues. CDR3 in DNA: TGTGCCACCCTGACTAGCGGGACTAATGAGCAGTTCTTC. Encoded protein: CATLTSGTNEQFF.

This clone was counted a few times. This chain uses TRBV27 with TRBJ2-2; 7 bases align to TRBD2. Unmatched junction bases numbered 8, after V lost 5 bases and J lost 5 bases. Germline loops: CDR1 MNHEY, CDR2 SMNVEV (reference sequence). CDR3 length: 15 amino acids. Here the CDR3 DNA reads TGTGCCAGCAGTCCTGAGGGAGGGACTACCGGGGAGCTGTTTTTT. This gives the protein CASSPEGGTTGELFF.

The CDR3 DNA follows: TGTGCCAGCAGCGCTTCCGGGACAATGGGGGAGACCCAGTACTTC. Translating gives CASSASGTMGETQYF. This rearrangement joins TRBV9 to TRBJ2-5; D may be TRBD1 (6 bases). V lost 3 bases and J 5 bases, leaving 17 bases between the germline ends. This CDR3 contains 15 residues. Germline loops: CDR1 SGDLS, CDR2 YYNGEE.

The genes are TRBV3-1 (or the pseudogene TRBV3-2) and TRBJ1-1; D call uncertain. Germline CDR1 LGHDT, CDR2 YNNKEL (reference sequence). V was clipped by 5 bases and J by 4 bases, with 5 bases between them. CDR3 length: 11 amino acids. The CDR3 region is CASSLSTEAFF. Here the CDR3 DNA reads TGTGCCAGCAGCTTGAGCACTGAAGCTTTCTTT.

The CDR3 sequence is CASSPPISTGTGPYGYTF. The CDR3 region has the DNA TGTGCCAGCTCACCCCCTATTTCTACCGGGACAGGGCCCTATGGCTACACCTTC. The V gene is TRBV18, the J gene TRBJ1-2; 9 bases align to TRBD1. Germline-derived CDR1 and CDR2 are KGHSH and LQKENI. V shed 3 bases and J 4 bases; nucleotides not matched to a gene: 15. The CDR3 is made up of 18 amino acids.

This clone has only a few counts. The J gene is TRBJ2-7, the V gene TRBV2; D perhaps matches TRBD2 (6 bases). Germline V lookup: CDR1 SNHLY, CDR2 FYNNEI. Trimming took off 6 bases at V and 2 bases at J, with 23 bases between the two ends. This CDR3 spans 17 amino acids. The CDR3 loop reads CASSAYILSGFTYEQYF. CDR3 DNA sequence: TGTGCCAGCAGCGCCTACATCCTCAGCGGGTTCACCTACGAGCAGTACTTC.

The CDR3 region is CASSQEWTTSNYGYTF. CDR3 nucleotide sequence: TGTGCCAGCAGCCAAGAGTGGACAACTTCTAACTATGGCTACACCTTC. The chain carries TRBV3-1 (or the pseudogene TRBV3-2) and TRBJ1-2; possibly TRBD1 for D (5 bases). Trimming took 0 bases from V and 0 from J, leaving 11 bases between them. This CDR3 comprises 16 residues. CDR1 and CDR2 (germline): LGHDT, YNNKEL (reference sequence).